This T cell receptor beta chain was identified in a study of shared clonotypes between healthy human individuals (dated by TCRdb to 2019 to 2021). Turning to the overall study: A couple of women and a few men aged 18 to 49 years were included in the cohort. The study deeply sequenced blood TCR repertoires of five healthy adults to estimate repertoire size and the extent of clonotype sharing between individuals. Libraries were prepared and TCR repertoires were sequenced by different laboratories using diverse techniques, in order to increase sequencing depth and limit assay-specific biases. Per donor, three plates each were used for CD4 naive and CD4 memory, two for CD8 naive, and one for CD8 memory. Between about 0.9 and 10 billion PBMCs per donor were obtained by leukapheresis. The investigation overall reported the following: Only blood was sampled, and tissue TCR repertoires likely differ from those in blood. Pairwise subsampling indicated that sequencing depth was expected to affect the degree of clonotype sharing among donors. Across several donors, roughly 5% of naive CD4, around 3.3% of naive CD8, 2.3% of memory CD4, and approximately 0.4% of memory CD8 clonotypes were shared. Compared with non-shared clonotypes, clonotypes shared by all four sorted-subset donors had higher generation probabilities. The genetic and exposure-history diversity represented was limited by the small number of donors. Larger estimated clonotype richness was generally found for naive subsets than for memory subsets. Even with the large sequencing depth, rarefaction of the sorted-subset datasets indicated that sequencing was incomplete.

On this clone: Its binding antigen is unknown. No base quality information exists; no much larger clone differs at one position. The same CDR3 also results from other DNA sequences found in this sample.

The germline V gene provides CDR1 MNHEY and CDR2 SVGAGI. The junction shows trimming of 0 bases on V and 0 bases on J, plus 9 bases between the germline ends. Counted from cysteine to phenylalanine, this CDR3 has 16 amino acids. Solely the CDR3 DNA is kept, with 48 bases framed from the first base. The donors were healthy, HIV-negative adults who had no recently reported acute infections or vaccinations. Only Caucasian adults living in Nashville, Tennessee, USA were represented among the donors. CD4+ T cells were enriched by magnetic negative selection; naive cells were then positively selected on CD45RA, and the negative fraction formed the memory subset. Blood was obtained by leukapheresis, after which PBMCs were separated by Ficoll-Histopaque density gradient centrifugation and cryopreserved in liquid nitrogen vapor phase. Analytical flow cytometry was used to check the purity and quantity of each magnetically sorted T cell population. Genomic DNA was isolated from each sorted fraction and quantified by UV absorbance on a Nanodrop 2000c.

Using the deep immunoSEQ assay, multiplex PCR amplified TCR CDR3 regions from genomic DNA. For each cell subset, the extracted genomic DNA was distributed evenly across all wells of several immunoSEQ 96-well plates, and each plate served as one replicate. For sorted subsets, around 200 ng genomic DNA, equal to 30,000 to 35,000 T cell genomes, was loaded into each replicate PCR. Purified libraries were quantified with a Qubit 3.0 fluorometer, sized on a Bioanalyzer 2100, and re-quantified with the KAPA Library Quantification kit. Each immunoSEQ 96-well plate was sequenced on its own single-read 150-cycle Illumina NextSeq 550 flow cell. Processing in the source paper ran as follows. Because the immunoSEQ output held only junctional sequences and lacked quality scores, the filtering could not match the filtering applied to full-length reads. To assign V/J genes and CDR3, sequences were annotated using PyIR, a Python wrapper for IgBLAST v1.9, with IMGT germline references. Reads were removed for weak V/J assignments (E-value above 1e-6), missing CDR3, stop codons, out-of-frame junctions, or ambiguous translated residues. V3J clonotypes were defined as sequences sharing the same inferred V gene, J gene, and CDR3 amino acid sequence. The percentage overlap between two repertoires was calculated by dividing the number of shared unique clonotypes by the size of the smaller repertoire. Three approaches were used to assess repertoire richness: RTK rarefaction, the Chao1 estimator, and Recon v2.1 estimates of unobserved clonotypes. Generation probabilities for all TCRbeta clonotypes obtained by the gDNA method from several donors were computed using OLGA. The clones in this table, taken by TCRdb from immuneACCESS, are in-frame only. Not every clone is retained; where verified, under half of the shortfall comes from an unresolved V gene, and the cause of the rest is unknown. V and J calls and clone size come straight from that table; D and trimming were deduced from the DNA. Present in this sample are about 1.5 million clones, under 99% of which were seen just once. Roughly 0.42% of the sample belongs to the ten largest clones.

The rearrangement joined TRBV6-5 to TRBJ1-3, and perhaps TRBD1 as D gene, on 5 matching bases. Material for sequencing was naive CD4+ T cells sorted from blood. In the paper's terms, the cell subset or site label means: CD45RA+ positively selected. The sequence derives from a man aged 30-40 years in good health. The CDR3 protein sequence reads: CASSYSPGSSGNTIYF. The nucleotides read TGTGCCAGCAGTTACTCCCCAGGGAGCTCTGGAAACACCATATATTTT.